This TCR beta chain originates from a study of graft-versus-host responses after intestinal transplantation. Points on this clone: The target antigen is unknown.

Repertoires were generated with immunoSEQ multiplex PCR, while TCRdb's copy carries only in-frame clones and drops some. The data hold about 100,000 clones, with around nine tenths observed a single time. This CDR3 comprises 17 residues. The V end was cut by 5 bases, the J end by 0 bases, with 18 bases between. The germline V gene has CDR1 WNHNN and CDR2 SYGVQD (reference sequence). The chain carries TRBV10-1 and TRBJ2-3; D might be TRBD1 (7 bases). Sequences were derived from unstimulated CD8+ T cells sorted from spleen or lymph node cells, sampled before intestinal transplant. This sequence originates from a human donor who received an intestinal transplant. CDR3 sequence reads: CASSNDDRDSSTDTQYF. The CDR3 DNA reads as TGCGCCAGCAGTAACGACGACAGGGACTCTAGCACAGATACGCAGTATTTT.